The next 2 T cell receptor beta chains were all read from a single sample in a study of shared clonotypes between healthy human individuals. Measured with immunoSEQ multiplex PCR; TCRdb has only the in-frame clones, and not every one. The table includes 850,000 to 1,200,000 clones, about 70% detected once. Sequences were obtained from memory CD4+ T cells sorted from blood. Documented subset: CD45RA-negative fraction. The receptors here all came from a man younger than 35 in good health.

This clone was seen at least ten times. The chain recombines TRBV9 with TRBJ2-7; maybe TRBD1 (6 bases). Trimming removed 2 bases at V and 2 bases at J, with 11 bases between. Germline CDR1 is SGDLS and CDR2 is YYNGEE. CDR3 length: 14 amino acids. The CDR3 DNA reads TGTGCCAGCAGCGTCACGGACAGCACCTACGAGCAGTACTTC. Protein: CASSVTDSTYEQYF.

As to this clone: Distinct nucleotide sequences in the sample also encode this CDR3. The genes are TRBV5-1 and TRBJ2-5, with TRBD1 matching 10 bases. Trimming at V came to 0 bases and at J to 2 bases, leaving 1 base not matched to a gene. The CDR3 loop spans 15 amino acids. The germline CDR1 and CDR2 sequences are SGHRS and YFSETQ. The CDR3 sequence is CASSLGDRGQETQYF. The CDR3 DNA reads as TGCGCCAGCAGCTTGGGGGACAGGGGTCAAGAGACCCAGTACTTC.